This TCR beta chain was captured in a study of CD8 T cells in ankylosing spondylitis. Each CDR3 protein is one row after TCRdb ran MiXCR on the 5' RACE reads. The sample has a few hundred thousand distinct CDR3 sequences; approximately 22% are singletons. This CDR3 comprises 16 residues. The chain joins TRBV21-1 to TRBJ2-3; the table gives TRBD2 as D, unverified against the DNA. TRBV21-1 is recorded as a pseudogene. The TCR originated in a male donor with ankylosing spondylitis or in good health (not recorded which). Specimen: blood, either unsorted or a sorted T cell fraction (not recorded which). This CDR3 is CASSATASGGLDTQYF. In DNA form, the CDR3 reads TGTGCCAGCAGCGCAACGGCTAGCGGGGGCTTAGATACGCAGTATTTT.